This section outlines one T cell receptor beta chain sequence together with its context. No antigen is known for it. No qualities accompany the bases; no much larger clone lies one base away. The collaborating institutions used their own protocols to collect whole blood in K2EDTA tubes. For TCRbeta analysis, collaborators shipped samples as frozen whole blood, isolated PBMCs, or DNA extracted from either of those sample types. This record comes from a study of blood T cell repertoires in COVID-19 (TCRdb year 2020). About the study as a whole: Collaborator samples came from the United States, Italy and Spain and covered acute and convalescent phases of COVID-19. The samples were drawn from two sources: the first 160 participants of the ongoing ImmuneRACE study, and 1,254 subjects contributed by 6 global collaborators. The sample metadata nearly always contained a de-identified subject ID, COVID-19 status, age in years and sex. Where available, HLA class I and class II types were obtained from metadata supplied by the sample provider rather than from assay-based typing. The prospective study material was composed of cDNA or gDNA derived from T cells, B-cell-depleted T cells, or PBMCs. The repertoires were released in a freely available public database intended as a resource for research on the immune response to SARS-CoV-2. Deeply sampled blood TCRbeta repertoires from subjects exposed to, actively infected with, or recovered from COVID-19 were included in the dataset.

The immunoSEQ Assay, a bias-controlled multiplex PCR, was used to amplify TCRbeta CDR3 regions from genomic DNA. As for how the authors treated the data: Within the assay, amplification of reference gene primers was used to estimate how many nucleated cells each sample contained. To quantify the absolute abundance of each unique TCRbeta CDR3 rearrangement, sequence reads were collapsed and filtered. For each sample, productive Simpson clonality was calculated by taking the square root of Simpson's diversity index across productive rearrangements. TCRdb holds this immuneACCESS table with in-frame rearrangements only. Some clones are missing; in checked studies, unresolved V genes explain under half, and the rest has no known cause. V, J and clone size are taken as reported in that table, and D and trimming were inferred from the DNA itself. In this sample the table shows approximately 210,000 clones, roughly 94% of which occur a single time. 1% to 1.5% of the sample comes from the top ten.

Ends trimmed: V by 3 bases, J by 6 bases; bases unmatched to a gene: 7. The germline V gene encodes CDR1 KGHSH and CDR2 LQKENI. The CDR3 spans 16 residues, from the cysteine through the phenylalanine. The only DNA kept is the CDR3, 48 bases in frame from the first base. Study-level results and caveats: The amount of clinical and demographic metadata varied by source and participant and was provided uncurated.

The receptor was isolated from a man in his thirties or forties with acute or convalescent COVID-19. Material for sequencing was peripheral blood. The receptor chain draws on TRBV18 and TRBJ2-1, with 11 bases aligning to TRBD2. The DNA sequence is TGTGCCAGCTCACCCATCGGGGGGACTAGCGGCAATGAGCAGTTCTTC. Translated, it reads CASSPIGGTSGNEQFF. Full variable domain (CDR3 extended with the reference TRBV18 and TRBJ2-1 proteins): NAGVMQNPRHLVRRRGQEARLRCSPMKGHSHVYWYRQLPEEGLKFMVYLQKENIIDESGMPKERFSAEFPKEGPSILRIQQVVRGDSAAYFCASSPIGGTSGNEQFFGPGTRLTVL.